The 5 T cell receptor beta chains below all came from one sample that was sequenced in a study of human T cells and chemical hapten exposure. Documented time point: patch test 1, 2 weeks after DPC sensitization. As to treatment: therapeutic diphenylcyclopropenone sensitization with weekly scalp DPC. TCRdb used MiXCR to reprocess the RACE reads, holding one entry per CDR3 protein. This table has around 380,000 distinct CDR3 sequences, roughly 5% appearing once. Source: whole blood, taken in connection with sensitization to the hapten diphenylcyclopropenone (DPC). The receptor set was obtained from a woman aged 45 to 65 with alopecia areata. Some clones in this sample may be carry-over from other donors' samples.

This clonotype came up many times. The chain combines TRBV3-1 with TRBJ1-6, with D perhaps TRBD1 (6 bases). Looked up from germline, CDR1 is LGHDT and CDR2 is YNNKEL (reference sequence). CDR3 length equals 15 residues. V lost 4 bases to trimming and J lost 7 bases, with 14 bases between them. This CDR3 reads CASSRTDSINSPLHF. For the CDR3, the DNA is TGTGCCAGCAGCCGCACGGACAGCATCAATTCACCCCTCCACTTT. Complete variable domain (other parts from reference TRBV3-1 and TRBJ1-6): DTAVSQTPKYLVTQMGNDKSIKCEQNLGHDTMYWYKQDSKKFLKIMFSYNNKELIINETVPNRFSPKSPDKAHLNLHINSLELGDSAVYFCASSRTDSINSPLHFGNGTRLTVT.

In this sample, this clonotype turned up a few times. V gene TRBV3-1 combines with J gene TRBJ2-3; possibly TRBD2 for D (6 bases). The CDR3 has 15 residues. V dropped 4 bases and J dropped 5 bases, with 16 bases sitting between them. Germline V gives CDR1 LGHDT, CDR2 YNNKEL (reference sequence). CDR3 in DNA: TGTGCCAGCAGCCTCTTCGGGGACTCACAAGATACGCAGTATTTT. Amino acids: CASSLFGDSQDTQYF.

This clonotype was seen more than once but under ten times. This sequence joins TRBV7-9 and TRBJ2-7; 9 positions match TRBD1. The trim removed 4 bases at V and 4 bases at J, leaving 8 bases unmatched. There are 15 residues in the CDR3. Germline assignment: CDR1 SEHNR and CDR2 FQNEAQ (reference sequence). CDR3 residues: CASSSLDRGLYEQYF. CDR3 DNA: TGTGCCAGCAGCTCGTTGGACAGGGGCCTATACGAGCAGTACTTC. The variable domain in full, completed from reference TRBV7-9 and TRBJ2-7, reads DTGVSQNPRHKITKRGQNVTFRCDPISEHNRLYWYRQTLGQGPEFLTYFQNEAQLEKSRLLSDRFSAERPKGSFSTLEIQRTEQGDSAMYLCASSSLDRGLYEQYFGPGTRLTVT.

This clonotype appeared many times. The chain has TRBV7-2 and TRBJ1-2, with TRBD1 identical over 11 bases. This CDR3 comprises 16 residues. The germline CDR1 and CDR2 sequences are SGHTA and FQGNSA. The ends lost 5 bases at V and 7 bases at J; junction bases unmatched: 12. The CDR3 bases are TGTGCCAGCAGCCCCGCCCGGGACAGGGGGGGAGGTGGCTACACCTTC. Translated: CASSPARDRGGGGYTF. Full variable domain (remainder filled in from reference TRBV7-2 and TRBJ1-2): GAGVSQSPSNKVTEKGKDVELRCDPISGHTALYWYRQSLGQGLEFLIYFQGNSAPDKSGLPSDRFSAERTGGSVSTLTIQRTQQEDSAVYLCASSPARDRGGGGYTFGSGTRLTVV.

The chain's CDR3 is CASSQGVRLGTGSGNTIYF. The CDR3 nucleotides read TGCGCCAGCAGCCAAGGGGTACGACTCGGGACAGGGTCTGGAAACACCATATATTTT. The chain carries TRBV4-3 and TRBJ1-3; 9 positions match TRBD1. The ends lost 1 base at V and 1 base at J; junction bases unmatched: 11. This CDR3 is 19 amino acids long. Germline CDR1 and CDR2: LGHNA and YSLEER.